One TCR beta chain is described in this entry. What this receptor recognizes is not known. No per-base quality is available; no much larger clone lies one base away. Looking up the germline V gene (reference sequence) yields CDR1 MNHEY and CDR2 SMNVEV. Deletion took 2 bases off V and 4 bases off J, with a span of 11 bases between the germline ends. From its cysteine to its phenylalanine, the CDR3 spans 15 amino acids. Only CDR3 DNA remains: 45 bases, in frame from the first base. The data derive from a study of blood T cell repertoires in COVID-19 (TCRdb year 2020). Background for the entire study: The collaborator samples originated in the United States, Italy and Spain and spanned the acute and convalescent phases of COVID-19. The repertoires were released in a freely available public database intended as a resource for research on the immune response to SARS-CoV-2. The material from the prospective study consisted of cDNA or gDNA derived from T cells, B-cell-depleted T cells, or PBMCs. HLA class I and class II types, where available, came from metadata supplied by the sample provider rather than from assay-based typing. The samples were drawn from the first 160 participants of the ongoing ImmuneRACE study and from 1,254 subjects provided by 6 global collaborators. The dataset comprised deeply sampled blood TCRbeta repertoires from subjects exposed to, actively infected with, or recovered from COVID-19. Nearly every sample came with metadata listing a de-identified subject ID, COVID-19 status, age in years and sex. Study-wide findings and limitations: The quantity of clinical and demographic metadata differed by source and by participant and was supplied without curation.

The immunoSEQ Assay, a bias-controlled multiplex PCR, was used to amplify TCRbeta CDR3 regions from genomic DNA. The published analysis was carried out like this. Within the assay, amplification of reference gene primers was used to estimate how many nucleated cells each sample contained. To quantify the absolute abundance of each unique TCRbeta CDR3 rearrangement, sequence reads were collapsed and filtered. Productive Simpson clonality was computed per sample as the square root of Simpson's diversity index over productive rearrangements. This immuneACCESS table, as held by TCRdb, lists in-frame sequences with V and J called but not all clones. Of the missing ones, under half trace to an unresolved V gene in checked studies; the others have no known cause. Clone size and V and J calls were adopted from that table, with D and trimming inferred from the DNA. Counted in this sample were over 200,000 clones; over 70% of them appeared once. Clones ranked in the top ten supply 5.7% of the sample.

Whole blood was collected in K2EDTA tubes by collaborating institutions according to the institutions' own protocols. For TCRbeta analysis, collaborators shipped samples as frozen whole blood, isolated PBMCs, or DNA extracted from either of those sample types. The sequencing input was peripheral blood. Rearrangement joined TRBV27 to TRBJ2-2, with a tentative D gene TRBD2 over 5 matching bases. This sequence originates from a man aged 80 or over with acute or convalescent COVID-19. The CDR3 has the sequence CASSLVSGITGELFF. The nucleotides read TGTGCCAGCAGTTTAGTGTCGGGGATCACCGGGGAGCTGTTTTTT.